One T cell receptor beta chain is described in this entry. What it recognizes is unknown. Germline-derived CDR1 and CDR2 are SGHAT and FQNNGV. The CDR3 spans 12 residues. V lost 0 bases to trimming and J lost 6 bases, with 4 bases between them. Clones were read by immunoSEQ multiplex PCR, and TCRdb kept only the in-frame ones, dropping some. The table includes about 120,000 clones, approximately 90% detected once. This entry is derived from a study of T cell clones after liver transplantation. Study-level background: In this trial, immunosuppression withdrawal was attempted within 2 years of liver transplant. TCRbeta sequencing after a pre-transplant mixed lymphocyte reaction identified graft-donor-reactive clones, later tracked in post-transplant blood.

Study observations and caveats: Post-transplant, graft-donor-reactive CD4 TCRbeta sequences in blood dropped significantly in most of the 8 subjects.

The clonotype comes from a human patient who received a liver transplant. Some T cells may be graft donor cells. The sequencing here drew on CD4+ T cells from blood, taken 12 months after liver transplant. The chain links TRBV11-2 to TRBJ2-3; no clear D. CDR3: CASSLDRDTQYF. For the CDR3, the DNA is TGTGCCAGCAGCTTAGATCGGGATACGCAGTATTTT.